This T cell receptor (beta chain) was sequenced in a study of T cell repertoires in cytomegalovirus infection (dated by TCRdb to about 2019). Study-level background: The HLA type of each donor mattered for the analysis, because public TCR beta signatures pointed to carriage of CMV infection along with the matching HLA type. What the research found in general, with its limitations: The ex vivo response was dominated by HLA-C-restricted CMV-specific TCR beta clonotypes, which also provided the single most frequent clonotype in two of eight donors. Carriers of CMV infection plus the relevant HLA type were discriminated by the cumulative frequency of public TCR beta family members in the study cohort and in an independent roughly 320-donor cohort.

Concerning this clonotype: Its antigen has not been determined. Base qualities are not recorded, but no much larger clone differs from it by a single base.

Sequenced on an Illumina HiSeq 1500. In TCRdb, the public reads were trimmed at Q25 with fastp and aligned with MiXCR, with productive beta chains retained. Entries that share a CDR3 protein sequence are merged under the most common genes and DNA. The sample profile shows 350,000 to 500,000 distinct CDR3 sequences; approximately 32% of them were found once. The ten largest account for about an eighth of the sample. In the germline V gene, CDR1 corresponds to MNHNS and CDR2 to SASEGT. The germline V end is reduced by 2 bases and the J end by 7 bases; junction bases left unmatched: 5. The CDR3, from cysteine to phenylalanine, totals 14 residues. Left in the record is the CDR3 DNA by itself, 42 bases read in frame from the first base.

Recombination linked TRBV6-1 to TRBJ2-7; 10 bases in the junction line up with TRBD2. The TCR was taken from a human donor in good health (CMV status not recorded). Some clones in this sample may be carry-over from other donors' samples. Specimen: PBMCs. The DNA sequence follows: TGTGCCAGCAGTGAACTAGCGGGGGCGGGAGAGCAGTACTTC. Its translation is CASSELAGAGEQYF.